The present entry profiles one T cell receptor (beta chain) with its context. Its target is not known. This entry comes from a study of shared clonotypes between healthy human individuals. Study-level points and caveats: Relative to memory subsets, naive subsets generally showed larger estimated richness.

All the donors were Caucasian adults who lived in Nashville, Tennessee. Across several immunoSEQ plates, the genomic DNA of each subset was split evenly. Assay used: immunoSEQ multiplex PCR; TCRdb lists only in-frame clones, some missing. The sample consists of over 2 million clones, 85% to 95% of them appearing once. Sample: naive CD4+ T cells from PBMCs. Noted subset: CD45RA+ positively selected. This TCR was recovered from a man aged 18 to 35 in good health. Some clones in this sample may be carry-over from other donors' samples.

CDR3 sequence: CASSVGDRSNQPQHF. The CDR3 region has the DNA TGTGCCAGCAGTGTCGGGGACAGGAGCAATCAGCCCCAGCATTTT. The rearrangement links TRBV2 to TRBJ1-5; 8 bases line up with TRBD1. The CDR3 is 15 residues long. The junction had 3 bases not matched to a gene; V was cut back by 4 bases and J by 1 base. The germline CDR1 and CDR2 sequences are SNHLY and FYNNEI.